This T cell receptor beta chain was identified in a study of blood T cells in healthy people across ages. Study context: Template-switching capture recovered about one barcoded beta molecule per two T cells.

Study outcomes and limitations: Long-lived and aged donors differed, with more naive CD4+ cells and higher diversity in the long-lived.

A remark on this clonotype: Its antigen is unknown.

Using a J-beta primer mix together with a sample-barcoded 5' primer, a second PCR was run for about 6 to 12 cycles. TCRdb passed the 5' RACE reads through MiXCR, listing each CDR3 protein once. The sample carries roughly 570,000 distinct CDR3 sequences, roughly a quarter recorded once. The sample was blood. This sequence was found in a woman in her seventies in good health.

The CDR3 bases are TGTGCCAGCAGTCCGCGGGGAGCGGGGGGCAGGACAGATACGCAGTATTTT. Protein sequence: CASSPRGAGGRTDTQYF. The V and J genes are TRBV12-3 or TRBV12-4 and TRBJ2-3; 9 positions agree with TRBD2. The CDR3 covers 17 residues. Trimming removed 5 bases from V and 3 bases from J; junction bases left unmatched: 12.